This T cell receptor (beta chain) was recovered during a study of blood T cell repertoires in COVID-19. TCRdb's copy holds only in-frame clones and misses some; the assay was immunoSEQ multiplex PCR. This sample has approximately 200,000 clones, with roughly 89% found just once. The CDR3 length is 15 residues. Losses at the gene ends were 3 bases for V and 5 bases for J; bases not matched to a gene: 9. Germline V gene lookup returns CDR1 SGHDT and CDR2 YYEEEE. This rearrangement joins TRBV5-6 to TRBJ1-2, with 8 bases lining up with TRBD1. The sequencing sample was made of peripheral blood. The sequence was collected from a man aged 60 to 69 who had recovered from COVID-19. CDR3 region: CASSSTGTGEYGYTF. Here the CDR3 DNA reads TGTGCCAGCAGCTCGACCGGGACAGGTGAATATGGCTACACCTTC.